A single sample gave rise to the 2 T cell receptor beta chains below, sequenced in a study of blood T cell repertoires in COVID-19. Data came from immunoSEQ multiplex PCR; TCRdb stores just in-frame clones and leaves some out. The sample has 50,000 or so clones; over 80% are singletons. Sequenced input: peripheral blood. All receptors come from a middle-aged man with acute or convalescent COVID-19.

The chain has TRBV18 and TRBJ1-6; D is unclear. The CDR3 is 13 amino acids. Germline lookup yields CDR1 KGHSH and CDR2 LQKENI. The germline V and J ends were trimmed by 3 bases and 11 bases, with 11 bases remaining between them. CDR3 DNA sequence: TGTGCCAGCTCACCCGGACCGGGAACACCCCTCCACTTT. Its protein product is CASSPGPGTPLHF.

This clone has only one observation. The chain combines TRBV21-1 with TRBJ2-1; the table's D call, TRBD2, has no DNA check behind it. TRBV21-1 represents a pseudogene. The CDR3 length is 15 residues. The CDR3 protein is CASSKKRTAGDEQFF. For the CDR3, the DNA is TGTGCCAGCAGCAAAAAACGGACGGCCGGGGATGAGCAGTTCTTC.